The sequence of this TCR beta chain was determined in a study of tumor-infiltrating lymphocytes in primary liver carcinoma. This CDR3 has 15 amino acids. Per germline, CDR1 SGHVS and CDR2 FQNEAQ. From about 19-30 mg of unsorted bulk tissue, DNA and RNA were co-extracted together. Surgical resection served as treatment for the primary liver carcinoma of these patients. Patients carried chronic HBV infection without prior treatment. General study points: Against blood, tumors held a significantly higher top-250-clone fraction (p = 0.039).

Using a constant-region primer together with ProtoScript II reverse transcriptase, TCR beta cDNA was made from about 500 ng of total RNA. Amplification in three nested multiplex PCR rounds with slightly modified ARM-PCR gave rise to TCR beta libraries. The two initial PCR rounds, 9 to 11 cycles each, used TRBV1-TRBV30 forward and C-beta reverse primers. TCRdb used MiXCR to reprocess the multiplex PCR reads, holding one entry per CDR3 protein. Here the sample spans roughly 86,000 distinct CDR3 sequences, approximately 68% being singletons. For this clonotype: What it binds is not known. A much more abundant neighbour one base away suggests this may be a read error.

The sequence was collected from a man aged 40-55 years with primary liver carcinoma and hepatitis B virus infection. The specimen was tumor-adjacent normal liver tissue. This chain uses TRBV7-8 with TRBJ2-1; 10 bases fit TRBD2. The CDR3: CASNLALAGVHEQFF. In DNA, the CDR3 is TGTGCCAGCAACTTAGCGCTAGCGGGAGTACATGAGCAGTTCTTC.